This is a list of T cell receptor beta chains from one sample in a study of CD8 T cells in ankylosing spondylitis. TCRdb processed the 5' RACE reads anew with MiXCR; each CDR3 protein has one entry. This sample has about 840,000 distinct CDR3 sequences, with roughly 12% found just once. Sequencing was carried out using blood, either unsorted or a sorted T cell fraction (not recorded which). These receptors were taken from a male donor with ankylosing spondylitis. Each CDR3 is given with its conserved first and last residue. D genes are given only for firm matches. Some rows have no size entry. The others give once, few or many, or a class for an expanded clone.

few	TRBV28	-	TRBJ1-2	TGTGCCAGCAGTTTATTAGGGGTTGACTATGGCTACACCTTC	CASSLLGVDYGYTF
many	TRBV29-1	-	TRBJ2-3	TGCAGCGTGCTACAGGAAAACACAGATACGCAGTATTTT	CSVLQENTDTQYF
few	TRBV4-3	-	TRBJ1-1	TGCGCCAGCAGCCGAAAACTCCCGGAGAACACTGAAGCTTTCTTT	CASSRKLPENTEAFF
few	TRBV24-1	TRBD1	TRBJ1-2	TGTGCCACCAGCCTAGGGACAGCCTATGGCTACACCTTC	CATSLGTAYGYTF
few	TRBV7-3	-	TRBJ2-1	TGTGCCAGCAGCCGTAGCTGGGGGAACTCGAATGAGCAGTTCTTC	CASSRSWGNSNEQFF
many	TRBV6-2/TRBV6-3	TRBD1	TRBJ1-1	TGTGCCAGCAGTTACTCGACAGGGAGCGCTGAAGCTTTCTTT	CASSYSTGSAEAFF
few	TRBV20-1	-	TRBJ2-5	TGCAGTGCTAGGATCCCCGGGCCAGGGACCCAGTACTTC	CSARIPGPGTQYF
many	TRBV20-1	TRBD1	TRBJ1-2	TGCAGTGCTAGAGGGGGGACAGACTATGGCTACACCTTC	CSARGGTDYGYTF
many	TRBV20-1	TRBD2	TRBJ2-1	TGCAGTGCCCCAGGACTAGCTGGCAATGAGCAGTTCTTC	CSAPGLAGNEQFF
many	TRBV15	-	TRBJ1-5	TGTGCCACCAACGCGGCAGGGATGGTCCATCAGCCCCAGCATTTT	CATNAAGMVHQPQHF
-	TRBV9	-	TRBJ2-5	TGTGCCAGCAGCGTAGAGGCCCGGGGGACCCAGTACTTC	CASSVEARGTQYF
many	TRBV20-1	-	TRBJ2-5	TGCAGTGCTAGAGACCGGGCGGGTCAAGAGACCCAGTACTTC	CSARDRAGQETQYF
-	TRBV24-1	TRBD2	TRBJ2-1	TGTGCCACCAGTGATTCGACCCGGCTAGCGGGGCCCAAGGAGCAGTTCTTC	CATSDSTRLAGPKEQFF
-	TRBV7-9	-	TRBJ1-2	TGTGCCAGCAGCTTACTATTCAGGGCCAATGGCTACACCTTC	CASSLLFRANGYTF
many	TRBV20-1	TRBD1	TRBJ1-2	TGCAGTGCGGCAGGGGGCTCGGACTATGGCTACACCTTC	CSAAGGSDYGYTF
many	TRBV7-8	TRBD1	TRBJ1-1	TGTGCCAGCAGCTTATTAACAGGGGATAGTCCGGCTTTCTTT	CASSLLTGDSPAFF
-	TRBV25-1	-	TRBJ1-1	TGTGCCAGCAGTGACACAGACACTGAAGCTTTCTTT	CASSDTDTEAFF
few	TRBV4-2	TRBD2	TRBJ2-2	TGTGCCAGCAGCCAAGATTGGATGGGGGTAGCGGGACCTAACACCGGGGAGCTGTTTTTT	CASSQDWMGVAGPNTGELFF
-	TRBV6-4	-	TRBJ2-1	TGTGCCAGCAGTGACTTGTTACACGGATCCAGATATAACGACAATGAGCAGTTCTTC	CASSDLLHGSRYNDNEQFF
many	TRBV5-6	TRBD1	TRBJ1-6	TGTGCCAGCAGCGTGGACAGGAGGAATTCACCCCTCCACTTT	CASSVDRRNSPLHF
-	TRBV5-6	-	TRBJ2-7	TGTGCCAGCAGCTTGGAGGGGCTAGGGTTCTACGAGCAGTACTTC	CASSLEGLGFYEQYF
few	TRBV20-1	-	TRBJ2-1	TGCAGTGCTGACCCCTTGAGGGCGGCTAGCTCCTACAATGAGCAGTTCTTC	CSADPLRAASSYNEQFF